A single sample is the source of the 27 T cell receptor beta chains below, sequenced in a study of blood T cell repertoires in COVID-19. Sequenced by immunoSEQ multiplex PCR; TCRdb stores in-frame clones only, minus some. The sample yields around 100,000 clones, roughly 92% seen once. The specimen was peripheral blood. These receptors all stem from a woman between 45 and 65 years old with COVID-19, enrolled during active disease.

This clone occurred a few times. V usage is TRBV9 and J usage is TRBJ1-1; D is undetermined. V lost 4 bases and J lost 2, with 9 bases in between. The CDR3 is 13 residues long. Germline CDR1 reads SGDLS; CDR2 reads YYNGEE. In DNA form, the CDR3 reads TGTGCCAGCAGCCTCACACCCAACACTGAAGCTTTCTTT. Its translation is CASSLTPNTEAFF.

The rearrangement joins TRBV30 to TRBJ1-2; D unclear. Germline V gives CDR1 GTSNPN, CDR2 SVGIG (reference sequence). V was pared by 0 bases and J by 3 bases, with 11 bases between. CDR3 length equals 14 residues. The CDR3 DNA reads as TGTGCCTGGAGTGTGGGCAGTCCTTACTATGGCTACACCTTC. Protein: CAWSVGSPYYGYTF.

This clone has only a few counts. The CDR3 here is CASSPTGVNPNEKLFF. The DNA of the CDR3 is TGTGCCAGCAGCCCCACAGGGGTCAACCCTAATGAAAAACTGTTTTTT. The chain couples TRBV7-8 to TRBJ1-4, with 7 bases lining up with TRBD1. J was trimmed by 3 bases and V by 5 bases; bases with no gene match: 9. The V gene's germline CDR1 is SGHVS and CDR2 FQNEAQ. The CDR3 loop spans 16 amino acids.

V usage is TRBV7-8 and J usage is TRBJ2-2; D might be TRBD2 (6 bases). Per the germline V gene, CDR1 is SGHVS and CDR2 is FQNEAQ. The CDR3 has 13 residues. V lost 3 bases to trimming and J lost 4 bases, with 6 bases between them. CDR3 nucleotide sequence: TGTGCCAGCAGCTTCGGGGGCACCGGGGAGCTGTTTTTT. Residues: CASSFGGTGELFF.

The J gene is TRBJ1-2, the V gene TRBV28; D may be TRBD1 (6 bases). Trimming shortened V by 5 bases and J by 4 bases, and 17 bases separated the two germline ends. This CDR3 region has 15 residues. CDR1 MDHEN and CDR2 SYDVKM come from the germline V gene. CDR3 nucleotide sequence: TGTGCCAGCAGTCTCACAGGGTCTCTGAGCTATGGCTACACCTTC. It is translated as CASSLTGSLSYGYTF.

The V and J genes are TRBV5-1 and TRBJ1-1, with a possible D match to TRBD1 (6 bases). The CDR3 consists of 14 residues. Per the germline V gene, CDR1 is SGHRS and CDR2 is YFSETQ. V lost 0 bases to trimming and J lost 1 base, with 7 bases between them. The CDR3 reads CASSLDRANTEAFF. The CDR3 DNA follows: TGCGCCAGCAGCTTGGACAGGGCGAACACTGAAGCTTTCTTT.

The chain employs TRBV5-1 and TRBJ1-5; 9 bases map to TRBD1. After removal of 3 bases from V and 0 bases from J, the junction contained 1 base not matched to a gene. CDR3 length: 15 amino acids. The germline V gene has CDR1 SGHRS and CDR2 YFSETQ. CDR3 sequence reads: CASSWTGDSNQPQHF. The CDR3 region has the DNA TGCGCCAGCAGCTGGACAGGGGATAGCAATCAGCCCCAGCATTTT. Combining the CDR3 with reference TRBV5-1 and TRBJ1-5 gives the whole variable domain KAGVTQTPRYLIKTRGQQVTLSCSPISGHRSVSWYQQTPGQGLQFLFEYFSETQRNKGNFPGRFSGRQFSNSRSEMNVSTLELGDSALYLCASSWTGDSNQPQHFGDGTRLSIL.

The V call is TRBV6-1, the J call TRBJ2-3, with a weak D call TRBD1 (5 bases). V dropped 2 bases and J dropped 2 bases, with 8 bases sitting between them. This CDR3 contains 14 residues. Per the germline V gene, CDR1 is MNHNS and CDR2 is SASEGT. This CDR3 reads CASSEQGTTDTQYF. The CDR3 nucleotides are TGTGCCAGCAGTGAACAGGGCACCACAGATACGCAGTATTTT.

The V and J genes are TRBV11-1 and TRBJ2-7; 7 nucleotides match TRBD1. Losses at the gene ends were 4 bases for V and 4 bases for J; bases not matched to a gene: 7. The CDR3 sequence is 14 residues long. Germline V gives CDR1 SGHAT, CDR2 FQDESV (reference sequence). The CDR3 here is CASSSTGSGYEQYF. For the CDR3, the DNA is TGTGCCAGCAGCTCGACAGGGTCGGGATACGAGCAGTACTTC. Combining the CDR3 with reference TRBV11-1 and TRBJ2-7 gives the whole variable domain EAEVAQSPRYKITEKSQAVAFWCDPISGHATLYWYRQILGQGPELLVQFQDESVVDDSQLPKDRFSAERLKGVDSTLKIQPAELGDSAMYLCASSSTGSGYEQYFGPGTRLTVT.

This clone was seen only once. The rearrangement joins TRBV28 to TRBJ1-6, with D possibly matching TRBD1 (5 bases). CDR3 length equals 16 residues. V was trimmed by 4 bases and J by 7 bases, leaving 17 bases between them. Looked up from germline, CDR1 is MDHEN and CDR2 is SYDVKM. In DNA form, the CDR3 reads TGTGCCAGCAGTTCCGCCCTCCAGGGCAGGAATTCACCCCTCCACTTT. It yields the protein CASSSALQGRNSPLHF. The full variable domain, in which reference TRBV28 and TRBJ1-6 provide the parts outside the CDR3, is DVKVTQSSRYLVKRTGEKVFLECVQDMDHENMFWYRQDPGLGLRLIYFSYDVKMKEKGDIPEGYSVSREKKERFSLILESASTNQTSMYLCASSSALQGRNSPLHFGNGTRLTVT.

The genes are TRBV2 and TRBJ1-2, with D unresolved. Germline CDR1 and CDR2: SNHLY and FYNNEI. This CDR3 has 13 amino acids. Trimming removed 7 bases from V and 7 bases from J, with 16 bases in between. The CDR3 spells CASTLGGSAGYTF. As DNA, the CDR3 is TGTGCCAGCACCCTCGGAGGGTCCGCTGGCTACACCTTC.

The chain joins TRBV11-2 to TRBJ1-6; D might be TRBD1 (6 bases). Germline lookup yields CDR1 SGHAT and CDR2 FQNNGV. This CDR3 has 16 residues. V was trimmed by 7 bases and J by 4 bases, leaving 17 bases between them. The CDR3: CASTPRTTGYNSPLHF. In DNA, the CDR3 is TGTGCCAGCACCCCCCGAACAACAGGGTATAATTCACCCCTCCACTTT.

This chain links TRBV5-8 with TRBJ1-1, with D possibly matching TRBD1 (5 bases). CDR3 size: 17 residues. V lost 0 bases, J lost 0 bases, and 15 bases lay in between. Germline V gene lookup returns CDR1 SGHTS and CDR2 YDEGEE. The CDR3 loop reads CASSLGWGVSVNTEAFF. CDR3 DNA sequence: TGTGCCAGCAGCTTGGGGTGGGGGGTGAGTGTGAACACTGAAGCTTTCTTT.

A single count supports this clone. This chain links TRBV6-1 with TRBJ1-2, with D unclear. The V end was cut by 2 bases, the J end by 6 bases, with 10 bases between. Germline lookup yields CDR1 MNHNS and CDR2 SASEGT. The CDR3 consists of 13 residues. For the CDR3, the DNA is TGTGCCAGCAGTGAACCGGGAATTCATGGCTACACCTTC. Translated, it gives CASSEPGIHGYTF.

The chain employs TRBV27 and TRBJ2-5; TRBD1 matches at 9 bases. This CDR3 has 15 amino acids. Germline trimming cut 6 bases from V and 5 bases from J; bases unmatched to any gene: 10. The germline gives CDR1 MNHEY, CDR2 SMNVEV (reference sequence). In DNA form, the CDR3 reads TGTGCCAGCAGGATTCGACAGGGGGTACGGGAGACCCAGTACTTC. It codes for CASRIRQGVRETQYF.

The chain couples TRBV5-8 to TRBJ1-5, with TRBD1 matching 11 bases. V was clipped by 4 bases and J by 6 bases; unmatched bases: 3. The germline V gene has CDR1 SGHTS and CDR2 YDEGEE. The CDR3 sequence is 14 residues long. In DNA, the CDR3 is TGTGCCAGCAGCCGGGACAGGGGGACTCAGCCCCAGCATTTT. This sequence encodes CASSRDRGTQPQHF.

The gene calls are TRBV5-1 and TRBJ2-5; D possibly corresponds to TRBD2 (6 bases). The V and J ends lost 6 bases and 9 bases respectively, with 12 bases between them. Germline loops: CDR1 SGHRS, CDR2 YFSETQ. The length of the CDR3 is 11 residues. As DNA, the CDR3 is TGCGCCAGCAAGGGCGGAGGGGCCCAGTACTTC. Translated, it gives CASKGGGAQYF.

This clone was recorded once. This chain links TRBV19 with TRBJ2-1, with 7 nucleotides matching TRBD2. The V gene's germline CDR1 is LNHDA and CDR2 SQIVND (reference sequence). The CDR3 has 15 amino acids. V shed 4 bases, J shed 7 bases, and the junction held 10 bases outside the gene matches. CDR3 nucleotide sequence: TGTGCCAGTAGTACACCTCACCTGGGAGGGAATGAGCAGTTCTTC. This sequence encodes CASSTPHLGGNEQFF.

This clone has just one count. The V call is TRBV10-2, the J call TRBJ2-4, with D perhaps matching TRBD2 (5 bases). This CDR3 is built from 14 residues. Germline V gene lookup returns CDR1 WSHSY and CDR2 SAAADI. Trimming cost V 2 bases and J 11 bases, with 16 bases left between them. This chain's CDR3 is CASSEGLNLDVQYF. CDR3 DNA: TGCGCCAGCAGTGAGGGACTCAATTTAGACGTTCAGTACTTC.

This chain links TRBV21-1 with TRBJ2-2; the D segment call TRBD1 is taken from the table without a DNA check. TRBV21-1 is a pseudogene segment. The CDR3 runs to 17 residues. The CDR3 loop is CASIMETGAPNTGELFF. The CDR3 bases are TGTGCCAGCATAATGGAAACAGGGGCCCCCAACACCGGGGAGCTGTTTTTT.

The chain employs TRBV5-5 and TRBJ2-7; 7 bases are a match to TRBD1. Per the germline V gene, CDR1 is SGHKS and CDR2 is YYEKEE (reference sequence). The junction had 3 bases not matched to a gene; V was cut back by 2 bases and J by 4 bases. The CDR3 extends over 13 amino acids. The CDR3, as DNA: TGTGCCAGCAGCTTCGGGACAGAGTACGAGCAGTACGTC. Its protein product is CASSFGTEYEQYV.

This chain connects TRBV19 to TRBJ1-3; D might be TRBD1 (5 bases). The germline V gene encodes CDR1 LNHDA and CDR2 SQIVND (reference sequence). This CDR3 comprises 15 residues. Trimming pared 5 bases from V and 2 bases from J, leaving 13 bases between. The CDR3 DNA reads as TGTGCCAGTAGTTGGGGCCAGGTTGCTGGAAACACCATATATTTT. Its translation: CASSWGQVAGNTIYF.

The J gene is TRBJ1-5, the V gene TRBV5-6; D is undetermined. With 0 bases removed from V and 0 bases from J, the gap between germline ends came to 7 bases. The CDR3 length is 15 residues. Germline V gene data show CDR1 as SGHDT and CDR2 as YYEEEE. The CDR3 is CASSLGSASNQPQHF. CDR3 in DNA: TGTGCCAGCAGCTTGGGCAGCGCTAGCAATCAGCCCCAGCATTTT.

The CDR3 DNA is TGTGCCAGCAGCAAAACCGACAGGGGCTCTGGAAACACCATATATTTT. This translates into CASSKTDRGSGNTIYF. This chain uses TRBV11-1 with TRBJ1-3; 8 bases match TRBD1. V dropped 5 bases and J dropped 0; count of bases not matched to a gene: 6. CDR3 size: 16 residues. Germline loops: CDR1 SGHAT, CDR2 FQDESV (reference sequence).

This chain uses TRBV11-3 with TRBJ2-2, with a weak D call TRBD1 (6 bases). V was pared by 2 bases and J by 1 base, with 11 bases between. The germline V gene has CDR1 SGHNT and CDR2 YENEEA. The CDR3 spans 16 residues. The CDR3 is CASSLTQGLNTGELFF. CDR3 coding DNA: TGTGCCAGCAGCTTAACCCAGGGGTTGAACACCGGGGAGCTGTTTTTT.

The J gene is TRBJ2-3, the V gene TRBV4-1; 10 positions match TRBD2. Trimming cost V 4 bases and J 6 bases; bases outside gene matches: 22. Germline CDR1 is MGHRA and CDR2 is YSYEKL. This CDR3 spans 20 amino acids. The DNA of the CDR3 is TGCGCCAGCAGCCCACCGGCGGGGAGGCTAGCGGGGGAACAGGAGGATACGCAGTATTTT. This encodes CASSPPAGRLAGEQEDTQYF.

The chain links TRBV6-5 to TRBJ2-2, with D possibly matching TRBD1 (5 bases). V lost 7 bases to trimming and J lost 1 base, with 13 bases between them. Germline assignment: CDR1 MNHEY and CDR2 SVGAGI. The CDR3 has 15 amino acids. This chain's CDR3 is CASTHQGWNTGELFF. The CDR3 DNA follows: TGTGCCAGCACCCACCAGGGATGGAACACCGGGGAGCTGTTTTTT.